The clone carrying this T cell receptor (beta chain) has at least ten counts. No antigen is known for it. It was RNA transcripts that yielded the amplified TCR beta CDR3 regions. RT-PCR in the first round (using the HTBI primer set) targeted the TCR CDR3. Each CDR3 protein gets one entry after TCRdb re-called the multiplex PCR reads with MiXCR. The sample has some 180,000 distinct CDR3 sequences; more than 15% are singletons. This sample stems from a study of T cells in Graves' hyperthyroidism and ophthalmopathy. Findings and limits, study-wide: A 13 V-J signature model discriminated ophthalmopathy versus stable hyperthyroidism.

CDR3 length: 13 residues. Trimming removed 4 bases from V and 0 bases from J, with 10 bases in between. Germline V lookup: CDR1 SQVTM, CDR2 ANQGSEA. Specimen: blood. The TCR originated in a woman in her 50s with Graves' hyperthyroidism. The chain is built from TRBV29-1 and TRBJ2-7, with no clear D. CDR3 DNA sequence: TGCAGCGTTGCAGTCCAGAACTCCTACGAGCAGTACTTC. It yields the protein CSVAVQNSYEQYF.